The rows below give T cell receptor beta chains drawn from one sample of a study of early T cells in non-severe SARS-CoV-2 infection. TCRdb redid the calling of the 5' RACE reads with MiXCR, one entry per CDR3 protein. Among about 49,000 distinct CDR3 sequences, around 6.5% were seen once, and the ten largest hold 2.5% to 3%. Sequenced material: whole blood, taken at baseline. All receptors come from an adult who was a healthcare worker with PCR-confirmed SARS-CoV-2 infection or an uninfected control (not recorded which). CDR3s include the opening cysteine and the closing phenylalanine or tryptophan.

cdr3_aa: CASSEGSSGANVLTF
j_call: TRBJ2-6
v_call: TRBV5-1

cdr3_aa: CSARESRLAGETQYF
j_call: TRBJ2-5
v_call: TRBV20-1

cdr3_aa: CASLQRANTDTQYF
j_call: TRBJ2-3
v_call: TRBV11-2

cdr3_aa: CASSQRLAAVYEQYF
j_call: TRBJ2-7
v_call: TRBV4-3

cdr3_aa: CASSLWGDSSFTDTQYF
j_call: TRBJ2-3
v_call: TRBV5-6

cdr3_aa: CASGQHRGQDSPLHF
j_call: TRBJ1-6
v_call: TRBV25-1

cdr3_aa: CASSTHGRAAQNIQYF
j_call: TRBJ2-4
v_call: TRBV6-2/TRBV6-3

cdr3_aa: CASSPNVEGELFF
j_call: TRBJ2-2
v_call: TRBV7-9

cdr3_aa: CSARQGAQETQYF
j_call: TRBJ2-5
v_call: TRBV20-1

cdr3_aa: CASSPLVAYQETQYF
j_call: TRBJ2-5
v_call: TRBV5-6

cdr3_aa: CASSFWTGEGEQYF
j_call: TRBJ2-7
v_call: TRBV7-2

cdr3_aa: CASAKAGNTDTQYF
j_call: TRBJ2-3
v_call: TRBV7-2

cdr3_aa: CASTTIPAYEQYF
j_call: TRBJ2-7
v_call: TRBV7-2

cdr3_aa: CASSGTGDVGEAFF
j_call: TRBJ1-1
v_call: TRBV25-1